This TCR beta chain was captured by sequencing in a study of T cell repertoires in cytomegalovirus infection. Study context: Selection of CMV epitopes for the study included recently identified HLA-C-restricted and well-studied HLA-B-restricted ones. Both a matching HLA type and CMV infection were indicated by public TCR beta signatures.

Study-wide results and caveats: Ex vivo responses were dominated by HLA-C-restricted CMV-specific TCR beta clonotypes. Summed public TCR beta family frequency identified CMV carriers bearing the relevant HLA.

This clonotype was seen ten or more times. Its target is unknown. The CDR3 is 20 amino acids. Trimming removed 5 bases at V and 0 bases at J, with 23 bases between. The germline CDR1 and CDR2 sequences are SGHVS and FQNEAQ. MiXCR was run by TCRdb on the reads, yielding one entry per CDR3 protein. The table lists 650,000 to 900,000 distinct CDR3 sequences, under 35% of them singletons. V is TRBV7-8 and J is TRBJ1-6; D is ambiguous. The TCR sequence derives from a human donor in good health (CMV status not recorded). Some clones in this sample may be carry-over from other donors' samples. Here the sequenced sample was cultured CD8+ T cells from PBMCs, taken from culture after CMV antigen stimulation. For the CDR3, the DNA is TGTGCCAGCAGCCAGAGGCATGCGGCAGGCCTAAGCTCCTATAATTCACCCCTCCACTTT. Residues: CASSQRHAAGLSSYNSPLHF.